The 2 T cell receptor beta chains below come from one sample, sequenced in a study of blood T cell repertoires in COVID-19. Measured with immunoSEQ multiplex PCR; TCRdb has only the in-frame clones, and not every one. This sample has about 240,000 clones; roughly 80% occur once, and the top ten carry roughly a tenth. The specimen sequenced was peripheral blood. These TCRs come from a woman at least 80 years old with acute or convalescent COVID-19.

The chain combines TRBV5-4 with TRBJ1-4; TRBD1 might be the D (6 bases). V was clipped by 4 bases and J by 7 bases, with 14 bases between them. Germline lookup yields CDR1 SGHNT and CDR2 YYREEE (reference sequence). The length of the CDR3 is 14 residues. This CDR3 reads CASSPTTGSEKLFF. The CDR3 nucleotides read TGTGCCAGCAGCCCAACGACAGGATCTGAAAAACTGTTTTTT.

The CDR3 bases are TGTGCCACCAACTCCCGGGACAGGGGGCGCGGGGGCACTGAAGCTTTCTTT. It encodes CATNSRDRGRGGTEAFF. The genes are TRBV19 and TRBJ1-1, with 12 bases matching TRBD1. The CDR3 has 17 residues. Germline V gene lookup returns CDR1 LNHDA and CDR2 SQIVND (reference sequence). Unmatched junction bases numbered 16, after V lost 10 bases and J lost 4 bases. The full variable domain, its missing parts supplied by reference TRBV19 and TRBJ1-1, is DGGITQSPKYLFRKEGQNVTLSCEQNLNHDAMYWYRQDPGQGLRLIYYSQIVNDFQKGDIAEGYSVSREKKESFPLTVTSAQKNPTAFYLCATNSRDRGRGGTEAFFGQGTRLTVV.